Reported below is one T cell receptor beta chain. The record originates from a study of blood T cell repertoires in COVID-19. Followed longitudinally, the Seattle patients had been enrolled during active infection. TCRdb keeps only in-frame clones here, not all; method: immunoSEQ multiplex PCR. The sample has around 320,000 clones; 89% are singletons. The TCR was taken from a woman aged 25 to 39 with COVID-19, enrolled during active disease. Source material: peripheral blood.

The CDR3 sequence is CASSVPPGTGLYEQYF. CDR3 sequence (DNA): TGTGCCAGCAGTGTCCCTCCCGGGACAGGGTTGTACGAGCAGTACTTC. The rearrangement joins TRBV2 to TRBJ2-7; 9 positions match TRBD1. Unmatched junction bases numbered 11, after V lost 4 bases and J lost 4 bases. This CDR3 spans 16 amino acids. The V gene's germline CDR1 is SNHLY and CDR2 FYNNEI.